Listed below are T cell receptor beta chains from one sample, sequenced in a study of siplizumab effects on memory and regulatory T cells. Sequencing was performed with immunoSEQ multiplex PCR; in TCRdb, only in-frame clones are kept and a portion is missing. The sample lists 65,000 to 90,000 clones; roughly 93% were seen once. The sequenced sample consisted of CD8+ T cells sorted from blood. Every receptor here comes from a human donor in good health. Both conserved end residues are part of each CDR3. D genes are given only for firm matches. The size entry is marked missing in some rows and otherwise reads once, few, many or a size class.

V: TRBV19; D: -; size: -; J: TRBJ2-1; CDR3: CASSSTGLEGEQFF; DNA: TGTGCCAGTAGTTCAACAGGGTTGGAAGGTGAGCAGTTCTTC
V: TRBV7-9; D: -; size: -; J: TRBJ2-7; CDR3: CASSPGISYEQYF; DNA: TGTGCCAGCAGCCCCGGCATCTCCTACGAGCAGTACTTC
V: TRBV6-5; D: TRBD1; size: -; J: TRBJ2-1; CDR3: CASSPLDRSGDEQFF; DNA: TGTGCCAGCAGTCCATTGGACAGGTCGGGCGATGAGCAGTTCTTC
V: TRBV4-1; D: TRBD1; size: -; J: TRBJ2-1; CDR3: CASSWTGGPRGPDNEQFF; DNA: TGCGCCAGCAGCTGGACAGGGGGCCCGCGTGGCCCAGACAATGAGCAGTTCTTC
V: TRBV7-3; D: -; size: -; J: TRBJ2-3; CDR3: CASSRGGTDTQYF; DNA: TGTGCCAGCAGCCGGGGAGGAACAGATACGCAGTATTTT
V: TRBV19; D: -; size: -; J: TRBJ2-7; CDR3: CASMGSGLPYEQYF; DNA: TGTGCCAGTATGGGATCGGGGCTTCCCTACGAGCAGTACTTC
V: TRBV2; D: -; size: -; J: TRBJ2-7; CDR3: CASSDQGIWSYEQYF; DNA: TGTGCCAGCAGTGACCAAGGGATTTGGTCCTACGAGCAGTACTTC
V: TRBV5-4; D: -; size: -; J: TRBJ1-3; CDR3: CASSLDSTPGNTIYF; DNA: TGTGCCAGCAGCTTGGACTCTACACCTGGAAACACCATATATTTT
V: TRBV9; D: -; size: -; J: TRBJ1-6; CDR3: CASSVLPGIDSPLHF; DNA: TGTGCCAGCAGCGTCCTACCGGGGATAGATTCACCCCTCCACTTT
V: TRBV6-1; D: -; size: -; J: TRBJ2-5; CDR3: CASSEGTKYQETQYF; DNA: TGTGCCAGCAGTGAAGGGACAAAGTACCAAGAGACCCAGTACTTC
V: TRBV4-2; D: TRBD1; size: -; J: TRBJ2-7; CDR3: CASSQDWDRVEQYF; DNA: TGTGCCAGCAGCCAAGATTGGGACAGGGTCGAGCAGTACTTC
V: TRBV5-1; D: -; size: -; J: TRBJ2-7; CDR3: CATNLDGSTYEQYF; DNA: TGCGCCACCAACTTGGACGGCTCTACCTACGAGCAGTACTTC
V: TRBV29-1; D: -; size: once; J: TRBJ2-3; CDR3: CSVEGAQYF; DNA: TGCAGCGTAGAGGGAGCGCAGTATTTT
V: TRBV7-3; D: -; size: -; J: TRBJ1-5; CDR3: CASRHKGNQPQHF; DNA: TGTGCCAGCAGGCATAAGGGCAATCAGCCCCAGCATTTT
V: TRBV7-6; D: -; size: -; J: TRBJ1-3; CDR3: CASSLNSGLTSGNTIYF; DNA: TGTGCCAGCAGCTTAAATTCAGGGCTGACCTCTGGAAACACCATATATTTT
V: TRBV11-2; D: -; size: once; J: TRBJ2-7; CDR3: CASSLPGGAYEQYF; DNA: TGTGCCAGCAGCTTACCCGGGGGCGCCTACGAGCAGTACTTC
V: TRBV7-6; D: -; size: -; J: TRBJ1-1; CDR3: CASSPNLNTEAFF; DNA: TGTGCCAGCAGCCCCAACCTGAACACTGAAGCTTTCTTT
V: TRBV9; D: TRBD1; size: -; J: TRBJ2-5; CDR3: CASSGDREDGETQYF; DNA: TGTGCCAGCAGCGGGGACAGGGAGGATGGGGAGACCCAGTACTTC
V: TRBV4-1; D: TRBD2; size: once; J: TRBJ2-1; CDR3: CASREGPSGYNEQFF; DNA: TGCGCCAGCAGAGAGGGGCCTAGCGGATACAATGAGCAGTTCTTC
V: TRBV7-6; D: TRBD2; size: -; J: TRBJ2-1; CDR3: CASSITTSGGVHNEQFF; DNA: TGTGCCAGCAGCATTACGACTAGCGGGGGAGTACACAATGAGCAGTTCTTC
V: TRBV5-4; D: -; size: -; J: TRBJ2-7; CDR3: CASSQDHGSSYEQYF; DNA: TGTGCCAGCAGCCAAGATCACGGGAGCTCCTACGAGCAGTACTTC
V: TRBV19; D: -; size: -; J: TRBJ2-1; CDR3: CASRSSYNEQFF; DNA: TGTGCCAGCAGAAGCTCCTACAATGAGCAGTTCTTC
V: TRBV9; D: -; size: once; J: TRBJ1-4; CDR3: CASSPSGDITNEKLFF; DNA: TGTGCCAGCAGCCCGTCGGGGGACATAACTAATGAAAAACTGTTTTTT
V: TRBV5-6; D: -; size: -; J: TRBJ1-6; CDR3: CASSFDGFNSPLHF; DNA: TGTGCCAGCAGCTTCGACGGGTTTAATTCACCCCTCCACTTT
V: TRBV27; D: -; size: -; J: TRBJ1-5; CDR3: CASSLSWNQPQHF; DNA: TGTGCCAGCAGTTTGTCCTGGAATCAGCCCCAGCATTTT
V: TRBV6-5; D: -; size: once; J: TRBJ1-5; CDR3: CASSYSIDQNQPQHF; DNA: TGTGCCAGCAGTTACTCGATTGACCAGAATCAGCCCCAGCATTTT
V: TRBV7-5; D: -; size: -; J: TRBJ1-5; CDR3: CVRSASKPQHF; DNA: TGTGTCAGAAGCGCAAGTAAGCCCCAGCATTTT
V: TRBV27; D: TRBD1; size: -; J: TRBJ2-7; CDR3: CASSPGQGRYEQYF; DNA: TGTGCCAGCAGTCCCGGACAGGGACGCTACGAGCAGTACTTC
V: TRBV19; D: -; size: -; J: TRBJ1-1; CDR3: CASSTAGRGHTEAFF; DNA: TGTGCCAGTAGTACGGCGGGGAGGGGTCACACTGAAGCTTTCTTT
V: TRBV6-4; D: TRBD2; size: -; J: TRBJ2-2; CDR3: CASSDSSGGANTGELFF; DNA: TGTGCCAGCAGTGATTCTAGCGGGGGGGCGAACACCGGGGAGCTGTTTTTT
V: TRBV6-6; D: -; size: -; J: TRBJ1-3; CDR3: CASSYTADKATIYF; DNA: TGTGCCAGCAGTTACACGGCGGACAAAGCCACCATATATTTT
V: TRBV7-9; D: -; size: -; J: TRBJ1-3; CDR3: CASSLVDSGNTIYF; DNA: TGTGCCAGCAGCCTCGTGGACTCTGGAAACACCATATATTTT
V: TRBV11-2; D: TRBD2; size: -; J: TRBJ2-7; CDR3: CASSLAPSGGAYEQYF; DNA: TGTGCCAGCAGCTTAGCGCCTAGCGGGGGGGCCTACGAGCAGTACTTC
V: TRBV7-6; D: -; size: -; J: TRBJ1-6; CDR3: CASSPELLGPTLHF; DNA: TGTGCCAGCAGCCCAGAACTCCTAGGCCCAACCCTCCACTTT
V: TRBV6-6; D: TRBD2; size: -; J: TRBJ2-3; CDR3: CASSPGGDTQYF; DNA: TGTGCCAGCAGCCCGGGAGGGGATACGCAGTATTTT
V: TRBV19; D: -; size: -; J: TRBJ2-7; CDR3: CASSNAGAGTYEQYF; DNA: TGTGCCAGTAGTAACGCCGGGGCAGGAACCTACGAGCAGTACTTC
V: TRBV27; D: -; size: -; J: TRBJ1-3; CDR3: CASSLKQGARRSGNTIYF; DNA: TGTGCCAGCAGTTTGAAGCAGGGAGCTAGAAGATCTGGAAACACCATATATTTT
V: TRBV9; D: -; size: -; J: TRBJ2-5; CDR3: CASSDPGHAWGETQYF; DNA: TGTGCCAGCAGCGACCCGGGTCATGCGTGGGGAGAGACCCAGTACTTC
V: TRBV5-4; D: -; size: -; J: TRBJ2-7; CDR3: CASSEPVRYEQYF; DNA: TGTGCCAGCAGCGAGCCGGTTCGTTACGAGCAGTACTTC
V: TRBV29-1; D: TRBD2; size: -; J: TRBJ2-3; CDR3: CSVEDKETSGNTDTQYF; DNA: TGCAGCGTTGAAGATAAAGAGACTAGCGGGAACACAGATACGCAGTATTTT
V: TRBV5-1; D: -; size: -; J: TRBJ2-1; CDR3: CASLRGGHFNHNEQFF; DNA: TGCGCCAGCCTTAGGGGGGGCCACTTCAATCACAATGAGCAGTTCTTC
V: TRBV5-6; D: -; size: -; J: TRBJ2-1; CDR3: CASRTASGTSSYNEQFF; DNA: TGTGCCAGCAGGACCGCCAGCGGGACAAGCTCCTACAATGAGCAGTTCTTC
V: TRBV5-1; D: TRBD2; size: once; J: TRBJ2-1; CDR3: CASSFHKRGDYNEQFF; DNA: TGCGCCAGCAGCTTCCACAAGCGGGGGGATTACAATGAGCAGTTCTTC
V: TRBV6-1; D: TRBD2; size: -; J: TRBJ2-7; CDR3: CASSEARGGSYEQYF; DNA: TGTGCCAGCAGTGAAGCGCGGGGGGGTTCCTACGAGCAGTACTTC
V: TRBV4-1; D: TRBD1; size: -; J: TRBJ2-3; CDR3: CASSQSGTGEADTQYF; DNA: TGCGCCAGCAGCCAATCAGGGACAGGGGAGGCAGATACGCAGTATTTT
V: TRBV4-1; D: -; size: -; J: TRBJ1-5; CDR3: CASSQPSQPQHF; DNA: TGCGCCAGCAGCCAACCGAGTCAGCCCCAGCATTTT
V: TRBV5-1; D: TRBD1; size: -; J: TRBJ2-7; CDR3: CASSLETGWNEQYF; DNA: TGCGCCAGCAGCTTGGAGACAGGGTGGAACGAGCAGTACTTC
V: TRBV6-1; D: -; size: once; J: TRBJ1-6; CDR3: CASSDDDTERWDSPLHF; DNA: TGTGCCAGCAGTGACGACGACACAGAAAGGTGGGATTCACCCCTCCACTTT
V: TRBV4-1; D: TRBD1; size: -; J: TRBJ1-1; CDR3: CASSLQGNLAFF; DNA: TGCGCCAGCAGCCTACAGGGGAACCTGGCTTTCTTT
V: TRBV6-1; D: TRBD2; size: -; J: TRBJ2-1; CDR3: CASSSERGGNEQFF; DNA: TGTGCCAGCAGTTCGGAGCGGGGTGGGAATGAGCAGTTCTTC
V: TRBV27; D: TRBD1; size: -; J: TRBJ1-1; CDR3: CASSLGQGGTEAFF; DNA: TGTGCCAGCAGTTTAGGACAGGGGGGGACTGAAGCTTTCTTT
V: TRBV28; D: -; size: -; J: TRBJ2-2; CDR3: CASSTSIGTNTGELFF; DNA: TGTGCCAGCAGTACCTCGATCGGGACCAACACCGGGGAGCTGTTTTTT
V: TRBV7-2; D: -; size: -; J: TRBJ2-7; CDR3: CASSFGGTESYEQYF; DNA: TGTGCCAGCAGCTTTGGAGGGACGGAGTCCTACGAGCAGTACTTC
V: TRBV5-6; D: TRBD2; size: -; J: TRBJ2-7; CDR3: CASSLASSSGSSYEQYF; DNA: TGTGCCAGCAGCTTGGCCTCTTCTAGCGGGTCGTCCTACGAGCAGTACTTC
V: TRBV5-6; D: TRBD1; size: -; J: TRBJ2-7; CDR3: CASSLRDRGPYEQYF; DNA: TGTGCCAGCAGCTTGAGAGACAGGGGGCCGTACGAGCAGTACTTC
V: TRBV7-2; D: TRBD2; size: -; J: TRBJ2-1; CDR3: CASSPWTSAGEEQFF; DNA: TGTGCCAGCAGCCCTTGGACTAGCGCCGGCGAAGAGCAGTTCTTC
V: TRBV6-1; D: TRBD1; size: -; J: TRBJ1-4; CDR3: CASSAGQGHEKLFF; DNA: TGTGCCAGCAGTGCAGGACAGGGCCATGAAAAACTGTTTTTT
V: TRBV4-3; D: TRBD1; size: -; J: TRBJ2-5; CDR3: CASSLDRGETQYF; DNA: TGCGCCAGCAGCTTGGACAGGGGAGAGACCCAGTACTTC
V: TRBV12-5; D: TRBD1; size: -; J: TRBJ1-2; CDR3: CASGLGTGLYGYTF; DNA: TGTGCTAGTGGTTTGGGGACAGGCCTCTATGGCTACACCTTC
V: TRBV7-3; D: -; size: -; J: TRBJ1-1; CDR3: CASSLGGSNTEAFF; DNA: TGTGCCAGCAGCTTAGGGGGCTCGAACACTGAAGCTTTCTTT